Sequencing of this T cell receptor (beta chain) was carried out in a study of T cell responses to AZD1222 COVID-19 vaccine. Study results and limitations: Receipt of two AZD1222 doses was followed by a rise in Spike-specific TCR breadth and depth. White British donors predominated, females outnumbered males, and clonal diversity was possibly underestimated. Among spike-specific TCRs, nearly half reportedly target unmutated variant regions.

J gave up 6 bases and V 5 bases, and 6 bases lay outside the gene matches. The CDR3 is made up of 14 amino acids. Germline V CDR1 and CDR2: MNHEY, SVGAGI. In the case of this clone: Its specificity is unknown.

Profiled with immunoSEQ multiplex PCR; TCRdb holds only in-frame clones, not every one. The sample contains 85,000 to 100,000 clones, approximately 86% of which appear only once. The chain uses TRBV6-5 and TRBJ2-2, with 7 bases aligning to TRBD2. Sequenced material: peripheral blood, taken on day 0 of AZD1222 vaccination. This sequence originates from an adult in good health. The CDR3 DNA is TGTGCCAGCAGTCCCCCGGCGGGGGCCGGGGAGCTGTTTTTT. This translates into CASSPPAGAGELFF.